What follows describes a single T cell receptor (beta chain). Antigen unknown. Sequencing used immunoSEQ multiplex PCR; TCRdb keeps in-frame clones, though not all of them. The sample consists of roughly 20,000 clones, roughly 88% of them appearing once. These data originate in a study of T cell clones after liver transplantation. Study at large: Immunosuppression withdrawal was tried within 2 years after liver transplantation in this trial. Whole-study findings and limits: Conclusions were preliminary, with small, heterogeneous patient groups. Graft donor-reactive T cells may have migrated into the graft rather than being deleted.

CDR1 is SGHRS and CDR2 is YFSETQ in the germline V gene. CDR3 length: 16 residues. Unmatched junction bases numbered 9, after V lost 1 base and J lost 4 bases. The clonotype originates from a human donor who received a liver transplant. V is TRBV5-1 and J is TRBJ2-3; 7 bases are a match to TRBD2. The specimen comprised CD8+ T cells from blood, sampled before liver transplant. CDR3 region: CASSLLSGRAADTQYF. As DNA, the CDR3 is TGCGCCAGCAGCTTGTTGTCTGGGAGGGCCGCAGATACGCAGTATTTT.